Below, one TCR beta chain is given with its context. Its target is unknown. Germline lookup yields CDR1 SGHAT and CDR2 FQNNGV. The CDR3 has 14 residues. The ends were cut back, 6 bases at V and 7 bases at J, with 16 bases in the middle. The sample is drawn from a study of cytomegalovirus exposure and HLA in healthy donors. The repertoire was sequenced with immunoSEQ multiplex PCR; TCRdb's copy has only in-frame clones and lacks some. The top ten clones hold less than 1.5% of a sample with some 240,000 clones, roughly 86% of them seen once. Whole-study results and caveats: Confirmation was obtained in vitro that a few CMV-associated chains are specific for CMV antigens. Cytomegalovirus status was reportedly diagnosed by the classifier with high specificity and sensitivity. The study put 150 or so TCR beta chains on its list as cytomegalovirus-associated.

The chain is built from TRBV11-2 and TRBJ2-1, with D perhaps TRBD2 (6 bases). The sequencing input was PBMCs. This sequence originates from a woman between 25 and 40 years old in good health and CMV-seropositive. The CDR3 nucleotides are TGTGCCAGCAGAGCAATACGGGGGAGGAATGAGCAGTTCTTC. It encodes CASRAIRGRNEQFF.